Reported below is one TCR beta chain. Its antigen remains unknown. This sample was taken from a study of cytomegalovirus exposure and HLA in healthy donors. Primers: 60 Vbeta forward and 13 Jbeta reverse. TCRdb keeps only in-frame clones here, not all; method: immunoSEQ multiplex PCR. This table holds approximately 300,000 clones, roughly 86% found once. The CDR3 has 18 residues. Germline V gene sequence: CDR1 LNHDA, CDR2 SQIVND (reference sequence). With V trimmed by 0 bases and J by 2 bases, 10 bases remained unmatched. Broader study findings: There were some public TCRs occurring in many donors, but most TCR sequences were rare.

Material for sequencing was PBMCs. The chain links TRBV19 to TRBJ2-1; 7 positions agree with TRBD2. The TCR originated in a woman aged 40 to 49 in good health and CMV-seropositive. CDR3 in DNA: TGTGCCAGTAGTATAGAGCCTGAAACTAGCGCCGCCTACAATGAGCAGTTCTTC. It specifies CASSIEPETSAAYNEQFF.